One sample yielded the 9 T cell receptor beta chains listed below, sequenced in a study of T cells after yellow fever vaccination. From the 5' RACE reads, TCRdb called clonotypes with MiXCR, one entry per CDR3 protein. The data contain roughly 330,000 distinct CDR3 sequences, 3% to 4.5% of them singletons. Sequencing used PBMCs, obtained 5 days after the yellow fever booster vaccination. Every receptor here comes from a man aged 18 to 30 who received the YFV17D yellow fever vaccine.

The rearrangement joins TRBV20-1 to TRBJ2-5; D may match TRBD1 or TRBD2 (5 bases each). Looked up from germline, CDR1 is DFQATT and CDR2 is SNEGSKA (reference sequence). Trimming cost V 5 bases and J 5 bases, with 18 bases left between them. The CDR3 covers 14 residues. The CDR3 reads CSARRDGVQETQYF. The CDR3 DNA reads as TGCAGTGCTCGAAGGGACGGCGTCCAGGAGACCCAGTACTTC.

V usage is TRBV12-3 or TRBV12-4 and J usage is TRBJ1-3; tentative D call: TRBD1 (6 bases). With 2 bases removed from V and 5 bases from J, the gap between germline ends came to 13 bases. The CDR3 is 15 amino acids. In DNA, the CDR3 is TGTGCCAGCAGTTTAACAGGGAGCACAAGAAACACCATATATTTT. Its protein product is CASSLTGSTRNTIYF.

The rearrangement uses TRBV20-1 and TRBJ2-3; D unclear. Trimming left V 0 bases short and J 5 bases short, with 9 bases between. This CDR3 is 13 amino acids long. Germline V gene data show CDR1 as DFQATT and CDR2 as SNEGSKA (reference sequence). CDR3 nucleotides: TGCAGTGCTAGAGATGGAAAAGTAGATACGCAGTATTTT. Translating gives CSARDGKVDTQYF.

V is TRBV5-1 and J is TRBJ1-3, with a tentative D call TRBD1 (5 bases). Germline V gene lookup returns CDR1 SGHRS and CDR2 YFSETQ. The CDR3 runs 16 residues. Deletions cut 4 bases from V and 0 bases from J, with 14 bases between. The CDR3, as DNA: TGCGCCAGCAGCCCGCAGGGACCGATCTCTGGAAACACCATATATTTT. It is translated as CASSPQGPISGNTIYF.

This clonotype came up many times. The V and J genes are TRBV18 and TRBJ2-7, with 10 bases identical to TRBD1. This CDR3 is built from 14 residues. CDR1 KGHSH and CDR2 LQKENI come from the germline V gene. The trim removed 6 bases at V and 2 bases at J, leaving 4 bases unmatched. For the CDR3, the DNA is TGTGCCAGCTCTCTAGGACAGGGGGCCTACGAGCAGTACGTC. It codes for CASSLGQGAYEQYV.

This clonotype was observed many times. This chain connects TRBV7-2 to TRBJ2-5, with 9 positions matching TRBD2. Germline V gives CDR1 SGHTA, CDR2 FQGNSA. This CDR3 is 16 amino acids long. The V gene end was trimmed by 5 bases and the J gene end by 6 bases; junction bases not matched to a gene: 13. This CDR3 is CASSRDSGGGLKTQYF. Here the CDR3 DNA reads TGTGCCAGCAGCCGGGATAGCGGGGGAGGTCTAAAGACCCAGTACTTC.

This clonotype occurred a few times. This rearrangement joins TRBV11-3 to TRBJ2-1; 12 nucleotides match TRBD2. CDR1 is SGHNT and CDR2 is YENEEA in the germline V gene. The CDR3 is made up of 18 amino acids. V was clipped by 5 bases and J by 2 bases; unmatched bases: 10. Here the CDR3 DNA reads TGTGCCAGCAGCCGGGCTAGCGGGGGGGCCGCGACCTACAATGAGCAGTTCTTC. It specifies CASSRASGGAATYNEQFF.

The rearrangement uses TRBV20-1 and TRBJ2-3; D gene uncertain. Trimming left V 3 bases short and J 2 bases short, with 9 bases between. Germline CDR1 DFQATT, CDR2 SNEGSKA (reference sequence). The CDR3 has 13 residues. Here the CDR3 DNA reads TGCAGTGCTAGGAAGACTTTCACAGATACGCAGTATTTT. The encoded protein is CSARKTFTDTQYF.

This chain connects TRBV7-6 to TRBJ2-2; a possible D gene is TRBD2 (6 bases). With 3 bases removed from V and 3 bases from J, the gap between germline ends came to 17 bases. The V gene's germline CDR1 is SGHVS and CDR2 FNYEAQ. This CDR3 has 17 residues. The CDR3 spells CASSLDDAGLHTGELFF. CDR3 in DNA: TGTGCCAGCAGCTTGGACGACGCGGGACTTCACACCGGGGAGCTGTTTTTT.